This T cell receptor beta chain emerged from a study of post-analysis software for immune sequencing data. Study details: The disease courses spanned relapsing-remitting, secondary progressive and progressive-relapsing forms of multiple sclerosis.

This CDR3 has 16 residues. CDR1 SEHNR and CDR2 FQNEAQ come from the germline V gene (reference sequence). V shed 4 bases and J 4 bases; nucleotides not matched to a gene: 11. Presence of unique molecular identifiers characterized the TCR beta cDNA libraries. Starting from approximately 1 to 10 million T cells, the study yielded about 500,000 cDNA molecules. TCRdb itself ran the PCR reads through MiXCR, one entry per CDR3 protein. Counted here are roughly 870,000 distinct CDR3 sequences, under 70% occurring once; the ten biggest clones make up under 6%. Whole-study findings and limits: There were a few TRBV segments more frequent in patients than controls, and TRBV5-6, TRBV5-1 and TRBV20-1 were among them.

This clonotype was seen just once. Its matching antigen is unknown. The V and J genes are TRBV7-9 and TRBJ2-5, with 8 bases matching TRBD2. The receptor's source is a girl aged 5-17 years with multiple sclerosis. Sequences were obtained from blood. CDR3 in DNA: TGTGCCAGCAGCTCTCGGATAGGCGGGAGGACAGAGACCCAGTACTTC. Translated, it gives CASSSRIGGRTETQYF.